These 5 T cell receptor beta chains came from one sample sequenced in a study of T-cell memory formation after mild COVID-19 (dated by TCRdb to the early 2020s). The library was generated by 5' RACE. The listed sequencing device is Illumina NovaSeq 6000. The raw public data were reprocessed by TCRdb itself: fastp quality trimming at Q25, MiXCR clonotype calling, in-frame beta chains only. Rows merge per CDR3 protein into single entries with the most common DNA and genes. Here the sample has 350,000 or so distinct CDR3 sequences; around 21% occur a single time. The top ten hold 9.5% to 15% of the sample. The sequencing sample was made of PBMCs or a T cell subset sorted from them (not recorded which). The receptors were gathered from an adult woman who had mild COVID-19 (a few samples of this study predate the infection). The sample titles of this study are shuffled in the database, so cell type and time point are left out; the donor was told from shared clones.

The chain links TRBV3-1 to TRBJ2-3; TRBD2 matches 10 bases. V lost 0 bases, J lost 0 bases, and 9 bases stayed unmatched. Germline V gives CDR1 LGHDT, CDR2 YNNKEL (reference sequence). The CDR3 has 19 amino acids. DNA of the CDR3: TGTGCCAGCAGCCAAGATGAGGCTAGCGGGAGTTCGAGCACAGATACGCAGTATTTT. Protein product: CASSQDEASGSSSTDTQYF.

A few counts support this clonotype. J is TRBJ1-1 and V is TRBV12-3 or TRBV12-4; 9 positions agree with TRBD1. With 6 bases clipped from V and 6 bases from J, the junction kept 11 bases outside the gene matches. This CDR3 region has 15 residues. The CDR3 coding sequence is TGTGCCAGCAGCACGTCCGACAGGGGGTATGCTGAAGCTTTCTTT. Translating gives CASSTSDRGYAEAFF.

This clonotype was seen a few times. This rearrangement joins TRBV29-1 to TRBJ2-7; a weak D match, TRBD2 (6 bases). V gave up 2 bases and J gave up 3 bases, with 14 bases separating them. Per germline, CDR1 SQVTM and CDR2 ANQGSEA. The CDR3 runs 14 residues. The CDR3 nucleotides are TGCAGCGTTGAATTTCGGGGGTCCTACTACGAGCAGTACTTC. Translation gives CSVEFRGSYYEQYF.

The CDR3 loop is CASSFTGTSSEQYF. In DNA, the CDR3 is TGTGCCAGCAGCTTTACCGGGACTAGCAGCGAGCAGTACTTC. The chain recombines TRBV12-3 or TRBV12-4 with TRBJ2-7; 9 bases are shared with TRBD2. V trimming: 6 bases; J trimming: 6 bases; junction bases outside the gene matches: 9. This CDR3 region has 14 residues.

This clonotype was recorded a few times. V and J are TRBV7-9 and TRBJ2-5; D is perhaps TRBD1 (5 bases). Germline CDR1 is SEHNR and CDR2 is FQNEAQ (reference sequence). CDR3 length: 14 residues. V was shortened by 5 bases and J by 5 bases, with 15 bases between the two germline ends. DNA of the CDR3: TGTGCCAGCAGCGACCAAGGGGTGCTGGAGACCCAGTACTTC. It translates to CASSDQGVLETQYF.